This T cell receptor beta chain was sequenced for a study of T cell clonality in common variable immunodeficiency. Overall study findings and caveats: TCRbeta clonality was increased in CVID versus healthy controls. T cell subpopulation sequencing would be needed to explain CVID clonality. Reportedly, TCR beta sequences from common variable immunodeficiency showed fewer deletions and N-nucleotide insertions. CVID patient heterogeneity limited repertoire-clinical complication correlations.

Measured with immunoSEQ multiplex PCR; TCRdb has only the in-frame clones, and not every one. The sample has about 3,400 clones, none seen only once. Germline V CDR1 and CDR2: SEHNR, FQNEAQ (reference sequence). Losses at the gene ends were 5 bases for V and 3 bases for J; bases not matched to a gene: 2. The CDR3 is made up of 13 amino acids. Each donor provided roughly 4.5 to 9 ml of heparinized whole blood. In its sample, this clone was seen a few times. Antigen: not known. The read ends 3 residues early relative to the CDR3; the germline J gene fills the gap. This chain links TRBV7-9 with TRBJ2-7; 9 bases align to TRBD1. The sequence was obtained from a human donor with common variable immunodeficiency. Input material: peripheral blood mononuclear cells. CDR3 in amino acids: CASSGDRDYEQYF. The sequenced CDR3 bases are TGTGCCAGCAGCGGGGACAGGGACTACGAG.